The sequence of this TCR beta chain was determined in a study of tumor-infiltrating lymphocytes in primary liver carcinoma. Study background: Measuring roughly 4.2 to 10 cm across, the tumors were staged as T1-T3 N0M0.

Germline DNA was extracted alongside blood RNA, which was obtained from unsorted whole blood. The study enrolled treatment-naive patients with chronic HBV infection. In the case of this clonotype: Its antigen is still unknown.

Researchers generated TCR beta cDNA from 500 ng of total RNA, relying on a constant-region primer. Three nested multiplex PCR rounds of slightly modified ARM-PCR generated TCR beta libraries. TCRdb processed the multiplex PCR reads anew with MiXCR; each CDR3 protein has one entry. Here the sample spans hundreds of thousands of distinct CDR3 sequences, 45% to 70% being singletons. Study results and caveats: Samples were bulk unsorted, so CD4+ and CD8+ repertoires were not compared. The top-250-clone fraction was significantly higher in tumors than in blood (p = 0.039).

The sequence was obtained from a woman younger than 45 with primary liver carcinoma and hepatitis B virus infection. Sequencing was performed on peripheral blood.

CDR3 nucleotide sequence: TGTGCCAGCAGTTTGGAAAGAGGGTCCCGGGGCTACACCTTC. Protein sequence: CASSLERGSRGYTF. The genes are TRBV12-3 or TRBV12-4 and TRBJ1-2; D uncertain. This CDR3 is 14 amino acids long. V was trimmed by 3 bases and J by 8 bases, leaving 16 bases between them.